This TCR beta chain is drawn from a study of blood T cell repertoires in COVID-19. The overall study: The samples span acute and convalescent COVID-19 from the United States, Italy and Spain.

The V gene's germline CDR1 is SGHDT and CDR2 YYEEEE. V shed 3 bases and J shed 2 bases, with 11 bases lying between them. The CDR3 spans 14 residues. The assay was immunoSEQ multiplex PCR, and TCRdb's table has in-frame clones only and misses some. The repertoire has approximately 360,000 clones, around 90% of them found once; the top ten carry 6.5%. Sequenced material: peripheral blood. This chain uses TRBV5-6 with TRBJ2-5; perhaps TRBD1 as D (5 bases). The receptor comes from a man between 18 and 35 years old with active or convalescent COVID-19. In DNA, the CDR3 is TGTGCCAGCAGCTCAGGCGCAGGGCAAGAGACCCAGTACTTC. Protein product: CASSSGAGQETQYF.